The clone carrying this T cell receptor (beta chain) has a count of ten or more. Its specificity is unknown. This sample is drawn from a study of early T cells in non-severe SARS-CoV-2 infection. About the research overall: Bulk RNA taken from unsorted whole blood was sequenced, leaving chains unpaired. Findings and limits, study-wide: VDJdb-based matching was biased toward anti-spike CD8 responses and missed private and CD4 specificities.

There are 15 residues in the CDR3. V was clipped by 0 bases and J by 4 bases, with 12 bases between them. Germline V gives CDR1 MNHEY, CDR2 SVGAGI. Individual cDNA molecules were tagged with unique molecular identifiers. Via MiXCR, TCRdb re-called the 5' RACE reads, giving one row per CDR3 protein. The sample has more than 45,000 distinct CDR3 sequences; less than 15% are singletons. This clonotype was obtained from an adult who was a healthcare worker with PCR-confirmed SARS-CoV-2 infection or an uninfected control (not recorded which). Sequenced: whole blood. The chain couples TRBV6-5 to TRBJ1-1; D perhaps matches TRBD1 (5 bases). The CDR3 reads CASSYSLQVATEAFF. Here the CDR3 DNA reads TGTGCCAGCAGTTACTCTCTACAGGTGGCCACTGAAGCTTTCTTT.